A single sample gave rise to the 10 T cell receptor beta chains below, sequenced in a study of blood T cell repertoires in COVID-19 (TCRdb year 2020). Libraries were built with the immunoSEQ multiplex PCR assay. Here the immuneACCESS table is served through TCRdb, limited to in-frame sequences with V and J called. Missing clones are a known gap in these copies; in checked studies unresolved V genes cover under half, and the rest lacks a known reason. The sample includes hundreds of thousands of clones, with roughly 85% observed a single time. The top ten clonotypes cover about 0.91% of the sample. Sequencing used peripheral blood. The receptors originated from a man in his forties or fifties with acute or convalescent COVID-19.

CDR3 sequence reads: CASSRTGGLMETQYF. CDR3 in DNA: TGTGCCAGTAGTAGAACGGGGGGGCTTATGGAGACCCAGTACTTC. The rearrangement joins TRBV19 to TRBJ2-5, with 8 bases matching TRBD2. This CDR3 is 15 amino acids long. Germline V gives CDR1 LNHDA, CDR2 SQIVND (reference sequence). V dropped 4 bases and J dropped 5; count of bases not matched to a gene: 9. Drawing the rest from reference TRBV19 and TRBJ2-5, the complete variable domain is DGGITQSPKYLFRKEGQNVTLSCEQNLNHDAMYWYRQDPGQGLRLIYYSQIVNDFQKGDIAEGYSVSREKKESFPLTVTSAQKNPTAFYLCASSRTGGLMETQYFGPGTRLLVL.

This clone was seen only once. The chain couples TRBV30 to TRBJ2-7; D not resolved. CDR1 is GTSNPN, CDR2 SVGIG, per germline (reference sequence). The CDR3 is 13 residues long. Between the trimmed V and J ends, which lost 0 bases and 4 bases, there was a span of 10 bases. The CDR3 nucleotides are TGTGCCTGGAGTGTGTCGTCACTTTACGAGCAGTACTTC. Translating gives CAWSVSSLYEQYF.

The chain combines TRBV7-2 with TRBJ2-7; possible D gene TRBD2, 5 bases. V dropped 5 bases and J dropped 6 bases, with 8 bases sitting between them. The CDR3 runs to 11 residues. Per germline, CDR1 SGHTA and CDR2 FQGNSA. The CDR3: CASSLRGEQYF. The CDR3 nucleotides are TGTGCCAGCAGCCTCCGGGGCGAGCAGTACTTC.

This clone came up once. The gene calls are TRBV5-8 and TRBJ2-3; maybe TRBD2 (7 bases). Germline CDR1 SGHTS, CDR2 YDEGEE. This CDR3 region has 16 residues. V shed 0 bases and J shed 1 base, with 12 bases lying between them. CDR3 sequence: CASSLEGGERTDTQYF. CDR3 DNA: TGTGCCAGCAGCTTGGAGGGGGGGGAACGCACAGATACGCAGTATTTT.

V and J are TRBV28 and TRBJ2-3; 8 bases match TRBD2. The germline gives CDR1 MDHEN, CDR2 SYDVKM. Trimming took 3 bases from V and 0 from J; bases not matched to a gene: 11. There are 18 residues in the CDR3. CDR3 DNA sequence: TGTGCCAGCAGTTTCCCCATCCTACGCGGGGGGAGCACAGATACGCAGTATTTT. It yields the protein CASSFPILRGGSTDTQYF.

This sequence joins TRBV29-1 and TRBJ1-1, with no clear D. Trimming pared 7 bases from V and 4 bases from J, leaving 16 bases between. In germline, CDR1 is SQVTM, CDR2 ANQGSEA. The CDR3 is made up of 13 amino acids. The CDR3 reads CSAHPLRITEAFF. The CDR3 DNA is TGCAGCGCCCACCCCCTACGCATCACTGAAGCTTTCTTT.

V usage is TRBV7-2 and J usage is TRBJ2-4; 10 nucleotides agree with TRBD2. CDR1 SGHTA and CDR2 FQGNSA come from the germline V gene. The V and J ends lost 5 bases and 4 bases, in that order; junction bases with no gene match: 8. This CDR3 spans 16 amino acids. CDR3 bases: TGTGCCAGCAGCATCGTAGCGGGGGGCACAAAAAACATTCAGTACTTC. It yields the protein CASSIVAGGTKNIQYF. Looking up the rest from reference TRBV7-2 and TRBJ2-4 gives the full variable domain: GAGVSQSPSNKVTEKGKDVELRCDPISGHTALYWYRQSLGQGLEFLIYFQGNSAPDKSGLPSDRFSAERTGGSVSTLTIQRTQQEDSAVYLCASSIVAGGTKNIQYFGAGTRLSVL.

For the CDR3, the DNA is TGTGCCAGCAGCCTATCGTCTAACAGGGCGAACACCGGGGAGCTGTTTTTT. Translation gives CASSLSSNRANTGELFF. The chain carries TRBV7-2 and TRBJ2-2; the D gene is possibly TRBD1 (6 bases). Germline lookup yields CDR1 SGHTA and CDR2 FQGNSA. This CDR3 spans 17 amino acids. Trimming cost V 5 bases and J 0 bases, with 16 bases left between them. Using reference TRBV7-2 and TRBJ2-2 for the parts outside the CDR3, the full variable domain is GAGVSQSPSNKVTEKGKDVELRCDPISGHTALYWYRQSLGQGLEFLIYFQGNSAPDKSGLPSDRFSAERTGGSVSTLTIQRTQQEDSAVYLCASSLSSNRANTGELFFGEGSRLTVL.

The V gene is TRBV7-9, the J gene TRBJ1-2, with D maybe TRBD1 (6 bases). The V gene lost 5 bases and the J gene lost 0 bases, with 10 bases spanning the gap. CDR1 is SEHNR, CDR2 FQNEAQ, per germline (reference sequence). This CDR3 is built from 14 residues. DNA of the CDR3: TGTGCCAGCAGCCCCGGGACAACTAACTATGGCTACACCTTC. This gives the protein CASSPGTTNYGYTF.

This sequence joins TRBV6-2 or TRBV6-3 and TRBJ1-2; D not resolved. Trimming left V 4 bases short and J 10 bases short, with 10 bases between. From germline, CDR1 is MNHEY and CDR2 SVGEGT. The CDR3 has 11 amino acids. The CDR3 coding sequence is TGTGCCAGCAGTTCGTCAGTCCTCTACACCTTC. Residues: CASSSSVLYTF.